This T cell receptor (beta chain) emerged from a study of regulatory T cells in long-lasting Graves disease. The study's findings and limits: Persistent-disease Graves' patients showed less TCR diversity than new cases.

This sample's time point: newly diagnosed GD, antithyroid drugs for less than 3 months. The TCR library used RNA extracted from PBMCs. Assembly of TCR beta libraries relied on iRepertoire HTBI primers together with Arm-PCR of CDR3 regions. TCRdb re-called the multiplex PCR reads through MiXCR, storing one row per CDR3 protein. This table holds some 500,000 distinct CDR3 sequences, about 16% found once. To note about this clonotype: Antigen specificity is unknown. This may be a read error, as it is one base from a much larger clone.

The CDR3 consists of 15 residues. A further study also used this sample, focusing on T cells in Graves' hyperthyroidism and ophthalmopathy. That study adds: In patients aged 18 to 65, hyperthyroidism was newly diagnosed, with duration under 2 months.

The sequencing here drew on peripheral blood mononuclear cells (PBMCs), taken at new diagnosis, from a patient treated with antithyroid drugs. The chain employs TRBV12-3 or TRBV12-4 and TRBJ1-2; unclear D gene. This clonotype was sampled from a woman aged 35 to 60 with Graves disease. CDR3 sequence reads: CTSSLPQIGFKGYTF. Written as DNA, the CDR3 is TGTACCAGCAGTTTACCCCAGATCGGGTTCAAAGGCTACACCTTC.